The 28 T cell receptor beta chains given below trace back to one sample, sequenced in a study of CD8 T cells in ankylosing spondylitis. In TCRdb, the 5' RACE reads were re-called with MiXCR into one record per CDR3 protein. This table has 350,000 to 400,000 distinct CDR3 sequences, 20% appearing once. The sequenced material came from blood, either unsorted or a sorted T cell fraction (not recorded which). The receptors stem from a male donor with ankylosing spondylitis or in good health (not recorded which).

The chain recombines TRBV20-1 with TRBJ1-4, with D possibly being TRBD1 (5 bases). The CDR3 has 16 amino acids. From germline, CDR1 is DFQATT and CDR2 SNEGSKA (reference sequence). V shed 1 base and J shed 3 bases, with 15 bases lying between them. CDR3 sequence reads: CSARVLGVVANEKLFF. CDR3 DNA: TGCAGTGCTAGAGTTTTGGGGGTGGTAGCTAATGAAAAACTGTTTTTT.

This clonotype was detected a few times. The chain recombines TRBV5-1 with TRBJ2-1; TRBD1 might be the D (5 bases). V dropped 4 bases and J dropped 10 bases, with 15 bases sitting between them. Germline V CDR1 and CDR2: SGHRS, YFSETQ. The CDR3 contains 13 residues. CDR3 bases: TGCGCCAGCAGCACCCTAGACAGTCAGGAGCAGTTCTTC. Translated: CASSTLDSQEQFF.

The chain is built from TRBV6-5 and TRBJ1-6; 8 positions match TRBD1. CDR3 length: 15 residues. Germline lookup yields CDR1 MNHEY and CDR2 SVGAGI. The junction had 5 bases not matched to a gene; V was cut back by 0 bases and J by 10 bases. The CDR3 sequence is CASSYSIQGASPLHF. The CDR3 coding sequence is TGTGCCAGCAGTTACTCGATTCAGGGGGCCTCACCCCTCCACTTT.

This clonotype has a handful of counts. The DNA for the CDR3 is TGCAGTGCTAGAGATTGGACAGGGGACTACGAGCAGTACTTC. Translation: CSARDWTGDYEQYF. The gene calls are TRBV20-1 and TRBJ2-7; 9 bases are shared with TRBD1. The CDR3 consists of 14 residues. After removal of 0 bases from V and 3 bases from J, the junction contained 3 bases not matched to a gene. CDR1 is DFQATT, CDR2 SNEGSKA, per germline (reference sequence).

The rearrangement joins TRBV5-1 to TRBJ1-1, with unresolved D. From germline, CDR1 is SGHRS and CDR2 YFSETQ. This CDR3 is built from 16 residues. V dropped 5 bases and J dropped 0 bases, with 17 bases sitting between them. CDR3 protein: CASSWNRGSLNTEAFF. The CDR3, as DNA: TGCGCCAGCAGTTGGAACCGAGGCAGTCTGAACACTGAAGCTTTCTTT.

This clonotype turned up a few times. The rearrangement links TRBV6-1 to TRBJ2-1, with 7 bases matching TRBD1. There are 16 residues in the CDR3. V shed 4 bases and J 3 bases; nucleotides not matched to a gene: 9. Germline assignment: CDR1 MNHNS and CDR2 SASEGT. The CDR3 is CASSGSGTDRYNEQFF. DNA of the CDR3: TGTGCCAGCAGTGGGTCCGGGACAGACCGCTACAATGAGCAGTTCTTC.

In its sample, this clonotype was seen a few times. CDR3 nucleotides: TGTGCCAGCAGTTACGCGGGTGGGCTGTTTTTT. Translating gives CASSYAGGLFF. V and J are TRBV6-6 and TRBJ2-2; D possibly corresponds to TRBD2 (5 bases). The CDR3 has 11 residues. Looked up from germline, CDR1 is MNHNY and CDR2 is SVGAGI (reference sequence). The germline V and J ends were trimmed by 2 bases and 13 bases, with 8 bases remaining between them.

This clonotype was detected a few times. This sequence joins TRBV10-3 and TRBJ2-2; TRBD1 matches at 8 bases. Germline trimming cut 6 bases from V and 2 bases from J; bases unmatched to any gene: 8. This CDR3 has 16 residues. Germline V gene data show CDR1 as ENHRY and CDR2 as SYGVKD. CDR3 sequence reads: CAISQGQGVNTGELFF. The CDR3 DNA is TGTGCCATCAGCCAAGGACAGGGTGTAAACACCGGGGAGCTGTTTTTT.

The chain joins TRBV5-6 to TRBJ2-7; D is possibly TRBD1 (5 bases). V was pared by 2 bases and J by 6 bases, with 9 bases between. Per germline, CDR1 SGHDT and CDR2 YYEEEE. This CDR3 contains 12 residues. CDR3 amino acids: CASSFPGREQYF. The CDR3 bases are TGTGCCAGCAGCTTCCCAGGGCGCGAGCAGTACTTC.

This clonotype was detected only a few times. V usage is TRBV12-3 or TRBV12-4 and J usage is TRBJ1-2, with 8 positions matching TRBD1. Unmatched junction bases numbered 8, after V lost 7 bases and J lost 7 bases. This CDR3 contains 13 residues. The CDR3 reads CASTSPGGVGYTF. CDR3 bases: TGTGCCAGCACTTCCCCAGGGGGCGTTGGCTACACCTTC.

The chain recombines TRBV29-1 with TRBJ2-6; possible D gene TRBD1, 8 bases. The germline V gene has CDR1 SQVTM and CDR2 ANQGSEA. The CDR3 consists of 13 residues. As DNA, the CDR3 is TGCAGACAGGGGGGGTCTGGGGCCAACGTCCTGACTTTC. As protein: CRQGGSGANVLTF.

The genes are TRBV12-3 or TRBV12-4 and TRBJ1-6; 7 bases align to TRBD1. Unmatched junction bases numbered 10, after V lost 5 bases and J lost 0 bases. The CDR3 contains 18 residues. CDR3 protein: CASSDEDRIGSYNSPLHF. CDR3 nucleotide sequence: TGTGCCAGCAGTGACGAGGACAGGATCGGCTCCTATAATTCACCCCTCCACTTT.

The chain combines TRBV25-1 with TRBJ2-2, with TRBD1 matching over 8 bases. In germline, CDR1 is MGHDK, CDR2 SYGVNS. The CDR3 has 16 residues. With 6 bases clipped from V and 3 bases from J, the junction kept 9 bases outside the gene matches. The CDR3 region has the DNA TGTGCCAGCAGCGGACCCGGGACAGGCTACACCGGGGAGCTGTTTTTT. This codes for CASSGPGTGYTGELFF.

The chain has TRBV4-1 and TRBJ2-2; 10 nucleotides agree with TRBD1. The germline CDR1 and CDR2 sequences are MGHRA and YSYEKL. The CDR3 consists of 16 residues. The trim removed 0 bases at V and 5 bases at J, leaving 3 bases unmatched. The chain's CDR3 is CASSQDGTGVTGELFF. The DNA for the CDR3 is TGCGCCAGCAGCCAAGATGGGACAGGGGTGACCGGGGAGCTGTTTTTT.

J is TRBJ2-5 and V is TRBV2, with D possibly being TRBD1 or TRBD2 (5 bases each). Per germline, CDR1 SNHLY and CDR2 FYNNEI. Between the trimmed V and J ends, which lost 6 bases and 0 bases, there was a span of 17 bases. This CDR3 spans 16 amino acids. The chain's CDR3 is CASSGTVASDQETQYF. DNA of the CDR3: TGTGCCAGCAGCGGGACCGTTGCCAGCGACCAAGAGACCCAGTACTTC.

This clonotype was counted between two and nine times. The gene calls are TRBV29-1 and TRBJ2-7, with a possible D match to TRBD2 (7 bases). CDR1 is SQVTM, CDR2 ANQGSEA, per germline. CDR3 length: 13 amino acids. V lost 7 bases and J 0 bases, leaving 13 bases between the germline ends. The CDR3 region is CSAVGGLSYEQYF. In DNA, the CDR3 is TGCAGCGCTGTGGGGGGGCTCTCCTACGAGCAGTACTTC.

There are a few counts of this clonotype. This chain connects TRBV5-1 to TRBJ2-2; D is possibly TRBD1 or TRBD2 (5 bases each). Per germline, CDR1 SGHRS and CDR2 YFSETQ. V was clipped by 4 bases and J by 3 bases, with 13 bases between them. The CDR3 covers 15 residues. The CDR3 nucleotides are TGCGCCAGCAGCCCCGGGGCTAGCTACACCGGGGAGCTGTTTTTT. Its translation: CASSPGASYTGELFF. Drawing the rest from reference TRBV5-1 and TRBJ2-2, the complete variable domain is KAGVTQTPRYLIKTRGQQVTLSCSPISGHRSVSWYQQTPGQGLQFLFEYFSETQRNKGNFPGRFSGRQFSNSRSEMNVSTLELGDSALYLCASSPGASYTGELFFGEGSRLTVL.

The V call is TRBV20-1, the J call TRBJ2-1; D perhaps matches TRBD1 (5 bases). The CDR3 runs to 14 residues. V lost 2 bases and J 6 bases, leaving 14 bases between the germline ends. Germline V CDR1 and CDR2: DFQATT, SNEGSKA (reference sequence). CDR3 sequence: CSARRGLTGNEQFF. CDR3 DNA sequence: TGCAGTGCTAGAAGGGGCCTCACGGGCAATGAGCAGTTCTTC.

V gene TRBV12-3 or TRBV12-4 combines with J gene TRBJ2-3; 13 bases match TRBD2. V lost 5 bases to trimming and J lost 6 bases; unmatched junction nucleotides: 8. The CDR3 is 16 amino acids. CDR3 loop: CASSITSGGAWDTQYF. The CDR3 region has the DNA TGTGCCAGCAGTATAACTAGCGGGGGGGCGTGGGATACGCAGTATTTT.

The chain links TRBV21-1 to TRBJ2-1; the table's D call TRBD1 went unverified against the DNA. TRBV21-1 is reported as a pseudogene. CDR3 size: 18 residues. The CDR3 DNA follows: TGTGCCAGCAGCAAAGCGCTAGGCAGGGGGCATTCCTACAATGAGCAGTTCTTC. It yields the protein CASSKALGRGHSYNEQFF.

This clonotype was observed a few times. The chain uses TRBV12-3 or TRBV12-4 and TRBJ2-1, with 7 bases lining up with TRBD2. This CDR3 is 14 amino acids long. Trimming at V came to 3 bases and at J to 7 bases, leaving 6 bases not matched to a gene. In DNA, the CDR3 is TGTGCCAGCAGTTTCTCCGGGACTATGAATGAGCAGTTCTTC. Its protein is CASSFSGTMNEQFF.

V and J are TRBV9 and TRBJ2-1; the D gene is possibly TRBD1 (6 bases). Trimming took 3 bases from V and 10 from J, leaving 17 bases between them. The CDR3 has 14 amino acids. Germline V gene sequence: CDR1 SGDLS, CDR2 YYNGEE. The CDR3 region is CASSEFGQTPEQFF. The CDR3 DNA reads TGTGCCAGCAGCGAATTTGGACAGACCCCCGAGCAGTTCTTC.

CDR3 loop: CASSPGGVRLQETQYF. The CDR3 DNA reads TGTGCCAGCAGTCCAGGGGGGGTCCGCCTCCAAGAGACCCAGTACTTC. The chain employs TRBV6-1 and TRBJ2-5; either TRBD1 or TRBD2 may fit D (7 bases each). V lost 5 bases to trimming and J lost 1 base, with 17 bases between them. The CDR3 runs 16 residues. From germline, CDR1 is MNHNS and CDR2 SASEGT.

This clonotype showed up just a few times. The J gene is TRBJ2-3, the V gene TRBV29-1, with 7 bases matching TRBD2. Germline CDR1 is SQVTM and CDR2 is ANQGSEA. With V trimmed by 4 bases and J by 2 bases, 18 bases remained unmatched. The CDR3 runs to 18 residues. The CDR3 reads CSVVYSGAGAGTTDTQYF. The DNA of the CDR3 is TGCAGCGTTGTTTACTCCGGGGCGGGAGCGGGGACCACAGATACGCAGTATTTT.

The chain recombines TRBV29-1 with TRBJ2-7, with D unclear. This CDR3 is built from 11 residues. Germline V gene sequence: CDR1 SQVTM, CDR2 ANQGSEA. With 4 bases removed from V and 5 bases from J, the gap between germline ends came to 9 bases. The CDR3 here is CSVVGSHEQYF. The CDR3 DNA follows: TGCAGCGTTGTGGGTAGCCACGAGCAGTACTTC.

Many counts were recorded for this clonotype. The chain employs TRBV29-1 and TRBJ2-2, with TRBD2 matching over 12 bases. The V gene end was trimmed by 7 bases and the J gene end by 7 bases; junction bases not matched to a gene: 4. The CDR3 length is 13 residues. Germline V CDR1 and CDR2: SQVTM, ANQGSEA. CDR3 DNA sequence: TGCAGCGCTAGCGGGGGGGCCGGCGGGGAGCTGTTTTTT. It codes for CSASGGAGGELFF.

V gene TRBV7-6 combines with J gene TRBJ2-2; D uncertain. V was trimmed by 5 bases and J by 7 bases, leaving 17 bases between them. Per the germline V gene, CDR1 is SGHVS and CDR2 is FNYEAQ. The CDR3 loop spans 15 amino acids. The CDR3 protein is CASSPFTYGDGELFF. For the CDR3, the DNA is TGTGCCAGCAGCCCTTTCACGTACGGTGACGGGGAGCTGTTTTTT.

This clonotype was observed a few times. The chain uses TRBV7-9 and TRBJ2-5, with 13 bases matching TRBD2. CDR3 length: 15 residues. In germline, CDR1 is SEHNR, CDR2 FQNEAQ (reference sequence). Unmatched junction bases numbered 5, after V lost 5 bases and J lost 5 bases. CDR3 nucleotides: TGTGCCAGCAGCCCCCCGACTAGCGGGGGGGAGACCCAGTACTTC. This codes for CASSPPTSGGETQYF.